This TCR beta chain was profiled in a study of T cell changes during pregnancy in multiple sclerosis. The CDR3 loop spans 14 amino acids. V lost 4 bases and J lost 3; bases outside the gene matches: 6. The germline CDR1 and CDR2 sequences are SGHRS and YFSETQ. Clones were read by immunoSEQ multiplex PCR, and TCRdb kept only the in-frame ones, dropping some. The data hold about 80,000 clones, with about 93% observed a single time. V is TRBV5-1 and J is TRBJ1-1; 7 nucleotides agree with TRBD1. The receptor was isolated from a female donor in good health, enrolled as a control in a pregnancy study. Sequenced here: peripheral blood, sampled after pregnancy. CDR3 loop: CASSPGDSHTEAFF. The DNA of the CDR3 is TGCGCCAGCAGCCCCGGGGACAGCCACACTGAAGCTTTCTTT.